The rows below give T cell receptor beta chains drawn from one sample of a study of T-cell memory formation after mild COVID-19. TCRdb used MiXCR to reprocess the 5' RACE reads, holding one entry per CDR3 protein. The table includes some 82,000 distinct CDR3 sequences, roughly 12% detected once. Sequenced: PBMCs or a T cell subset sorted from them (not recorded which). These receptors originate from a man between 18 and 35 years old who had mild COVID-19 (a few samples of this study predate the infection). Cell type and time point are not known. Both conserved end residues are part of each CDR3. Each record gives: V gene, clone size, J gene, D gene, CDR3 protein, CDR3 DNA. D genes are given only for firm matches. Only part of the rows carry a size: once, few, many, or a class if the clone is expanded.

v_call: TRBV29-1
clone_size: .
j_call: TRBJ2-1
d_call: .
cdr3_aa: CSVEENNEQFF
cdr3_nt: TGCAGCGTTGAGGAAAACAATGAGCAGTTCTTC

v_call: TRBV5-5
clone_size: few
j_call: TRBJ2-5
d_call: TRBD2
cdr3_aa: CASSSGTSGTETQYF
cdr3_nt: TGTGCCAGCAGCTCCGGGACTAGCGGGACCGAGACCCAGTACTTC

v_call: TRBV5-1
clone_size: .
j_call: TRBJ2-1
d_call: TRBD1
cdr3_aa: CASRAGTGRYNEQFF
cdr3_nt: TGCGCCAGCAGGGCCGGGACAGGGAGATACAATGAGCAGTTCTTC

v_call: TRBV27
clone_size: few
j_call: TRBJ1-6
d_call: .
cdr3_aa: CASTGEASISPLHF
cdr3_nt: TGTGCCAGCACGGGGGAGGCCTCTATATCACCCCTCCACTTT

v_call: TRBV4-1
clone_size: few
j_call: TRBJ2-3
d_call: TRBD2
cdr3_aa: CASSRRGALSTDTQYF
cdr3_nt: TGCGCCAGCAGCCGGCGGGGGGCCCTAAGCACAGATACGCAGTATTTT

v_call: TRBV13
clone_size: .
j_call: TRBJ2-7
d_call: .
cdr3_aa: CASSSGTGRSEQYF
cdr3_nt: TGTGCCAGCAGCTCAGGGACGGGCAGGAGCGAGCAGTACTTC

v_call: TRBV7-9
clone_size: few
j_call: TRBJ2-5
d_call: TRBD2
cdr3_aa: CASSFRGGGDETQYF
cdr3_nt: TGTGCCAGCAGCTTCCGTGGCGGGGGGGATGAGACCCAGTACTTC

v_call: TRBV4-1
clone_size: few
j_call: TRBJ2-3
d_call: TRBD1
cdr3_aa: CASSQTTGDPDTQYF
cdr3_nt: TGCGCCAGCAGCCAGACGACAGGGGATCCAGATACGCAGTATTTT

v_call: TRBV12-3/TRBV12-4
clone_size: .
j_call: TRBJ2-3
d_call: .
cdr3_aa: CASSLVETQYF
cdr3_nt: TGTGCCAGCAGTTTAGTGGAAACGCAGTATTTT

v_call: TRBV15
clone_size: many
j_call: TRBJ2-7
d_call: TRBD1
cdr3_aa: CATSRNRGEQYF
cdr3_nt: TGTGCCACCAGCAGAAACAGGGGCGAGCAGTACTTC

v_call: TRBV20-1
clone_size: .
j_call: TRBJ1-1
d_call: TRBD1
cdr3_aa: CSAGQGGTEAFF
cdr3_nt: TGCAGTGCGGGACAGGGGGGTACTGAAGCTTTCTTT

v_call: TRBV7-9
clone_size: .
j_call: TRBJ1-1
d_call: .
cdr3_aa: CASSSSGVEAFF
cdr3_nt: TGTGCCAGCAGCTCCTCAGGGGTTGAAGCTTTCTTT

v_call: TRBV7-8
clone_size: many
j_call: TRBJ2-1
d_call: .
cdr3_aa: CASSPRSDYNEQFF
cdr3_nt: TGTGCCAGCAGCCCGAGGAGCGATTACAATGAGCAGTTCTTC

v_call: TRBV20-1
clone_size: .
j_call: TRBJ2-7
d_call: TRBD2
cdr3_aa: CSARAGGSYEQYF
cdr3_nt: TGCAGTGCTAGGGCGGGGGGCTCCTACGAGCAGTACTTC

v_call: TRBV6-2/TRBV6-3
clone_size: few
j_call: TRBJ2-7
d_call: TRBD2
cdr3_aa: CASSPGRIEQYF
cdr3_nt: TGTGCCAGCAGTCCCGGGAGGATCGAGCAGTACTTC

v_call: TRBV6-2/TRBV6-3
clone_size: few
j_call: TRBJ2-2
d_call: TRBD2
cdr3_aa: CASSSLTSGGENTGELFF
cdr3_nt: TGTGCCAGCAGTTCCTTGACTAGCGGGGGGGAAAACACCGGGGAGCTGTTTTTT

v_call: TRBV7-9
clone_size: many
j_call: TRBJ1-1
d_call: .
cdr3_aa: CASSLNRVEAFF
cdr3_nt: TGTGCCAGCAGCTTAAACAGGGTAGAAGCTTTCTTT

v_call: TRBV5-1
clone_size: .
j_call: TRBJ2-7
d_call: .
cdr3_aa: CASSLGSNYEQYF
cdr3_nt: TGCGCCAGCAGCTTGGGGTCAAACTACGAGCAGTACTTC

v_call: TRBV28
clone_size: .
j_call: TRBJ1-2
d_call: .
cdr3_aa: CASRGPRGGYTF
cdr3_nt: TGTGCCAGCAGGGGACCGAGGGGTGGCTACACCTTC

v_call: TRBV27
clone_size: .
j_call: TRBJ2-5
d_call: .
cdr3_aa: CASSPDFGETQYF
cdr3_nt: TGTGCCAGCAGTCCCGATTTCGGAGAGACCCAGTACTTC

v_call: TRBV7-2
clone_size: .
j_call: TRBJ2-7
d_call: TRBD2
cdr3_aa: CASNLVGRGNEQYF
cdr3_nt: TGTGCCAGCAACTTGGTCGGGAGGGGCAACGAGCAGTACTTC

v_call: TRBV7-9
clone_size: .
j_call: TRBJ1-4
d_call: TRBD1
cdr3_aa: CASRPGQMNEKLFF
cdr3_nt: TGTGCCAGCAGGCCGGGACAGATGAATGAAAAACTGTTTTTT

v_call: TRBV19
clone_size: .
j_call: TRBJ2-7
d_call: TRBD1
cdr3_aa: CASSFGQGLYEQYF
cdr3_nt: TGTGCCAGTAGTTTCGGACAGGGTCTCTACGAGCAGTACTTC